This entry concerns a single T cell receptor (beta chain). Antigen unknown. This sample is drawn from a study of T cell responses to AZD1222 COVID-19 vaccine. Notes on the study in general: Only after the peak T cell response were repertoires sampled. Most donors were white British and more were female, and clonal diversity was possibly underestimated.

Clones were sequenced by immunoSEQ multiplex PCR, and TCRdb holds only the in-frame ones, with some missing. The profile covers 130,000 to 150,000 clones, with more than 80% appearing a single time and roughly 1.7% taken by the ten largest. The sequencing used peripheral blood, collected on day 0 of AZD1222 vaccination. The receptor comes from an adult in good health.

In DNA, the CDR3 is TGCGCCAGCAGCTTTACGGGGACACCCGGCGTCTCCTACGAGCAGTACTTC. This encodes CASSFTGTPGVSYEQYF. The gene calls are TRBV5-1 and TRBJ2-7; D might be TRBD1 (6 bases). This CDR3 spans 17 amino acids. Germline CDR1 and CDR2: SGHRS and YFSETQ. Trimming stripped 2 bases from V and 0 bases from J, with 18 bases between.